The rows below give T cell receptor beta chains drawn from one sample of a study of T cells in Graves' hyperthyroidism and ophthalmopathy. One entry per CDR3 protein results from TCRdb running MiXCR on the multiplex PCR reads. The data contain about 530,000 distinct CDR3 sequences, over 15% of them singletons. The sequenced material came from blood. The receptors were gathered from a young woman with Graves' ophthalmopathy. The CDR3 runs from the conserved cysteine through the conserved F or W. A D gene is named only where the DNA matches it firmly.

>TRBV28|.|16
CASSSTIALGTDTQYF
>TRBV20-1|.|15
CSARARALGDNEQFF
>TRBV6-2/TRBV6-3|TRBD2|14
CASRSGTSTGTQYF
>TRBV14|.|16
CASSQVIRGTGGELFF
>TRBV7-9|.|15
CASWLGGAGTGELFF
>TRBV27|.|13
CASRPGVYQPQHF
>TRBV5-1|.|15
CASSLESETGNTIYF
>TRBV27|TRBD1|15
CASSPRQGLMNEQFF
>TRBV12-3/TRBV12-4|.|15
CASSLFRDSLYGYTF
>TRBV5-8|.|16
CASSFKTTRNNEKLFF
>TRBV4-1|.|15
CASSLSIGLQETQYF
>TRBV5-1|.|14
CASSLGAPRETQYF
>TRBV5-4|TRBD1|17
CASRNPSTGAGSGGYTF
>TRBV27|.|15
CASSLSFGGGYEQYF
>TRBV6-1|.|16
CASSEEGSWSSYEQYF
>TRBV4-3|.|14
CASSQGMVSETQYF